The source of this T cell receptor beta chain is a study of CD8 T cell repertoires and HIV-1 epitope variants. Study details: Twenty-five autologous and known Gag and Nef epitope variant peptides each stimulated T cells separately. Epitopes were three Gag families plus Nef HW9 and YT9. The baseline condition was 1M T cells left uncultured.

Repertoires were generated with immunoSEQ multiplex PCR, while TCRdb's copy carries only in-frame clones and drops some. The repertoire includes approximately 5,000 clones, roughly 67% of them detected once, and over 40% sits in the top ten. The length of the CDR3 is 16 residues. V was pared by 3 bases and J by 0 bases, with 15 bases between. The germline CDR1 and CDR2 sequences are PRHDT and FYEKMQ (reference sequence). Findings and caveats of the study: Only beta chains were identified, marking proliferation to antigen, not function.

This clone occurred once. The antigen remains unidentified. The rearrangement links TRBV13 to TRBJ2-7, with D perhaps being TRBD1 or TRBD2 (5 bases each). The specimen was cultured CD8+ T cells derived from PBMCs. This clonotype was sampled from a male donor with HIV. The CDR3 DNA sequence: TGTGCCAGCAGCTTGGGACCGCCGACTGCCTCCTACGAGCAGTACTTC. Amino acids: CASSLGPPTASYEQYF. The full variable domain, with the rest looked up from reference TRBV13 and TRBJ2-7, is AAGVIQSPRHLIKEKRETATLKCYPIPRHDTVYWYQQGPGQDPQFLISFYEKMQSDKGSIPDRFSAQQFSDYHSELNMSSLELGDSALYFCASSLGPPTASYEQYFGPGTRLTVT.